This is a list of T cell receptor beta chains from one sample in a study of T cells in localized non-small cell lung cancer. Sequencing used immunoSEQ multiplex PCR; TCRdb keeps in-frame clones, though not all of them. The repertoire has several thousand clones, less than 30% of them found once; the top ten carry roughly 20%. The sequences come from lung tumor tissue, collected before any cancer treatment. The receptors were sampled from a woman aged 35 to 70 with stage I squamous cell lung carcinoma. The CDR3 runs from the conserved cysteine through the conserved F or W. Fields, in order: V gene, clone size, D gene, J gene, CDR3 DNA, CDR3 protein. D genes are given only for firm matches. Size is stated for part of the rows, as once, few or many counts, or as a class when the clone is expanded.

v_gene: TRBV6-8; abundance: large; d_gene: NA; j_gene: TRBJ1-4; CDR3nt: TGTGCCAGCAGTGGCGATGGGGCGCAAGAAAAACTGTTTTTT; CDR3aa: CASSGDGAQEKLFF
v_gene: TRBV30; abundance: NA; d_gene: TRBD1; j_gene: TRBJ1-2; CDR3nt: TGTGCCTGGAGGGTTCAGGGGGCCCAGGGCTACACCTTC; CDR3aa: CAWRVQGAQGYTF
v_gene: TRBV28; abundance: NA; d_gene: TRBD1; j_gene: TRBJ2-7; CDR3nt: TGTGCCAGCAGTTTTCCAGGGACAGTGAGGGAGCAGTACTTC; CDR3aa: CASSFPGTVREQYF
v_gene: TRBV11-3; abundance: few; d_gene: NA; j_gene: TRBJ2-7; CDR3nt: TGTGCCAGCAGCTTCAGGGTCAGGGGGGCCTACGAGCAGTACTTC; CDR3aa: CASSFRVRGAYEQYF
v_gene: TRBV19; abundance: once; d_gene: TRBD2; j_gene: TRBJ2-5; CDR3nt: TGTGCCAGTAGTCGTAGGACTAGTAAAGAGACCCAGTACTTC; CDR3aa: CASSRRTSKETQYF
v_gene: TRBV30; abundance: NA; d_gene: NA; j_gene: TRBJ1-2; CDR3nt: TGTGCCTGGAGTGAGGGGGGCTCAGGCTACACCTTC; CDR3aa: CAWSEGGSGYTF
v_gene: TRBV28; abundance: few; d_gene: NA; j_gene: TRBJ1-5; CDR3nt: TGTGCCAGCAGTTTATGGACATCCGACAATGGCAATCAGCCCCAGCATTTT; CDR3aa: CASSLWTSDNGNQPQHF
v_gene: TRBV28; abundance: NA; d_gene: NA; j_gene: TRBJ2-7; CDR3nt: TGTGCCAGCAGTTTAGCAGGGAGCGAGCAGTACTTC; CDR3aa: CASSLAGSEQYF
v_gene: TRBV29-1; abundance: NA; d_gene: TRBD2; j_gene: TRBJ2-1; CDR3nt: TGCAGCGTTGAGGGGGCTGGTAGCGGGAGTGATGAGCAGTTCTTC; CDR3aa: CSVEGAGSGSDEQFF
v_gene: TRBV11-3; abundance: medium-sized; d_gene: NA; j_gene: TRBJ2-2; CDR3nt: TGTGCCAGCAGCTTGAAAGGGTTAAACACCGGGGAGCTGTTTTTT; CDR3aa: CASSLKGLNTGELFF
v_gene: TRBV28; abundance: NA; d_gene: NA; j_gene: TRBJ1-2; CDR3nt: TGTGCCAGCAGCCCTGGGCTCTATGGCTACACCTTC; CDR3aa: CASSPGLYGYTF
v_gene: TRBV19; abundance: NA; d_gene: TRBD1; j_gene: TRBJ1-1; CDR3nt: TGTGCCAGTAGTAGGGCGGACAGGGATAACACTGAAGCTTTCTTT; CDR3aa: CASSRADRDNTEAFF
v_gene: TRBV5-1; abundance: NA; d_gene: NA; j_gene: TRBJ2-7; CDR3nt: TGCGCCAGCAGCTTGGGAGGGGAGTATTCCTACGAGCAGTACTTC; CDR3aa: CASSLGGEYSYEQYF
v_gene: TRBV6-8; abundance: few; d_gene: NA; j_gene: TRBJ2-5; CDR3nt: TGTGCCAGCAGTTACAAGGGGGCGGGGAGAGAGACCCAGTACTTC; CDR3aa: CASSYKGAGRETQYF
v_gene: TRBV10-3; abundance: NA; d_gene: NA; j_gene: TRBJ2-1; CDR3nt: TGTGCCATCAGTGAGTCCCGGGACAACAATGAGCAGTTCTTC; CDR3aa: CAISESRDNNEQFF
v_gene: TRBV9; abundance: medium-sized; d_gene: NA; j_gene: TRBJ2-1; CDR3nt: TGTGCCAGCAGCGTAGATGGACTCTGGAACAATGAGCAGTTCTTC; CDR3aa: CASSVDGLWNNEQFF
v_gene: TRBV18; abundance: NA; d_gene: TRBD1; j_gene: TRBJ1-1; CDR3nt: TGTGCCAGCTCACCCGGGACAGGGGACGCTGAAGCTTTCTTT; CDR3aa: CASSPGTGDAEAFF
v_gene: TRBV30; abundance: few; d_gene: TRBD2; j_gene: TRBJ2-1; CDR3nt: TGTGCCTGGAGTATGCCGGCGGGAGCGGTGAATGAGCAGTTCTTC; CDR3aa: CAWSMPAGAVNEQFF
v_gene: TRBV30; abundance: once; d_gene: NA; j_gene: TRBJ2-1; CDR3nt: TGTGCCTGGAGTAGGGGCACTTCCTACAATGAGCAGTTCTTC; CDR3aa: CAWSRGTSYNEQFF
v_gene: TRBV30; abundance: NA; d_gene: NA; j_gene: TRBJ2-7; CDR3nt: TGTGCCTGGCGGGTAGCGGACTACGAGCAGTACTTC; CDR3aa: CAWRVADYEQYF
v_gene: TRBV28; abundance: NA; d_gene: NA; j_gene: TRBJ1-5; CDR3nt: TGTGCCAGCAGTTTCGGTCAGGGGTACGGTCAGCCCCAGCATTTT; CDR3aa: CASSFGQGYGQPQHF
v_gene: TRBV6-8; abundance: NA; d_gene: NA; j_gene: TRBJ2-7; CDR3nt: TGTGCCAGCAGTTACTCGAATCAAGGCTACGAGCAGTACTTC; CDR3aa: CASSYSNQGYEQYF